This TCR beta chain was observed in a study of CD8+ T cells in alopecia areata. Study-wide results and caveats: While tofacitinib was given, many expanded lesional clones persisted in scalp and blood.

The authors extracted RNA and reverse transcribed it into cDNA as the sequencing template. Sequenced by immunoSEQ multiplex PCR; TCRdb stores in-frame clones only, minus some. The table shows about 210,000 clones, with over 40% occurring only once. Sample treatment: oral pan-JAK inhibitor, 5-10 mg twice daily. Trimming took 0 bases from V and 1 from J, leaving 15 bases between them. CDR1 is SNHLY, CDR2 FYNNEI, per germline. This CDR3 region has 17 residues. This clone was seen a few times. The antigen remains unidentified. The TCR sequence derives from a human donor with alopecia areata. The sample here was CD4+ T cells sorted from blood, taken between weeks 36 and 40, from a patient treated with tofacitinib. J is TRBJ1-1 and V is TRBV2, with TRBD1 as a possible D gene (5 bases). For the CDR3, the DNA is TGTGCCAGCAGTGAAGCGCTTCCTGGGGCGAAGAACACTGAAGCTTTCTTT. The encoded protein is CASSEALPGAKNTEAFF.